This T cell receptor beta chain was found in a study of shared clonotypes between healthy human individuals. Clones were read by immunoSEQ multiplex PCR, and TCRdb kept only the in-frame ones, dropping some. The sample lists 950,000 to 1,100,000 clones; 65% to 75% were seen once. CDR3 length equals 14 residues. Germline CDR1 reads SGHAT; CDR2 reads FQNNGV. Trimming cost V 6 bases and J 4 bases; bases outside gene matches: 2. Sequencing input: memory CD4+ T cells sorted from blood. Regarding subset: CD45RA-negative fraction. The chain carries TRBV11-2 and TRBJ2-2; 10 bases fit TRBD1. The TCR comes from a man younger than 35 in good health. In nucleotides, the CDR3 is TGTGCCAGCAGGGGACAGGGGACCACCGGGGAGCTGTTTTTT. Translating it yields CASRGQGTTGELFF.